One sample yielded the 12 T cell receptor beta chains listed below, sequenced in a study of PD-1 blockade in mismatch repair-deficient tumors. TCRdb keeps only in-frame clones here, not all; method: immunoSEQ multiplex PCR. The table has tens of thousands of clones, over 70% seen once. The sample here was peripheral blood, taken 12 weeks after starting pembrolizumab. The source of these receptors is an adult with mismatch repair-deficient cancer.

This clone was found a few times. J is TRBJ2-5 and V is TRBV2; 9 bases line up with TRBD1. This CDR3 has 12 amino acids. V trimming: 7 bases; J trimming: 7 bases; junction bases outside the gene matches: 4. Germline-derived CDR1 and CDR2 are SNHLY and FYNNEI. The CDR3 protein is CASTGTGRTQYF. Here the CDR3 DNA reads TGTGCCAGCACGGGGACAGGGAGGACCCAGTACTTC.

The chain uses TRBV6-5 and TRBJ2-1; no clear D. V shed 0 bases and J shed 0 bases, with 9 bases lying between them. The germline V gene has CDR1 MNHEY and CDR2 SVGAGI. This CDR3 spans 16 amino acids. The CDR3 is CASSYSNLNSYNEQFF. Written as DNA, the CDR3 is TGTGCCAGCAGTTACTCGAATCTGAACTCCTACAATGAGCAGTTCTTC.

This CDR3 reads CAISETSGRNTEAFF. DNA for the CDR3: TGTGCCATCAGTGAGACGAGCGGACGGAACACTGAAGCTTTCTTT. The V and J genes are TRBV10-3 and TRBJ1-1; D unresolved. Trimming removed 2 bases at V and 1 base at J, with 11 bases between. Germline loops: CDR1 ENHRY, CDR2 SYGVKD. The CDR3 sequence is 15 residues long.

The V gene is TRBV5-1, the J gene TRBJ2-1, with a tentative D call TRBD2 (6 bases). The germline V gene encodes CDR1 SGHRS and CDR2 YFSETQ. This CDR3 is built from 18 residues. V lost 2 bases and J 6 bases, leaving 24 bases between the germline ends. The CDR3 sequence: CASSFTVSTRPELNEQFF. In nucleotides, the CDR3 is TGCGCCAGCAGCTTTACCGTTTCGACTAGACCGGAGCTCAATGAGCAGTTCTTC.

This clone was recorded a few times. Different DNA sequences within this sample yield the same CDR3. The rearrangement joins TRBV7-3 to TRBJ2-7, with no clear D. This CDR3 has 14 amino acids. Per the germline V gene, CDR1 is SGHTA and CDR2 is FQGTGA. Trimming stripped 5 bases from V and 0 bases from J, with 11 bases between. In nucleotides, the CDR3 is TGTGCCAGCAGCCTTGGACCTACCTCCTACGAGCAGTACTTC. The encoded protein is CASSLGPTSYEQYF. Variable domain in full (rest from reference TRBV7-3 and TRBJ2-7): GAGVSQTPSNKVTEKGKYVELRCDPISGHTALYWYRQSLGQGPEFLIYFQGTGAADDSGLPNDRFFAVRPEGSVSTLKIQRTERGDSAVYLCASSLGPTSYEQYFGPGTRLTVT.

The chain recombines TRBV30 with TRBJ2-7, with a possible D match to TRBD1 (5 bases). The CDR3 length is 11 residues. Germline V gene data show CDR1 as GTSNPN and CDR2 as SVGIG (reference sequence). Trimming removed 4 bases from V and 5 bases from J, with 9 bases in between. Here the CDR3 reads CAWNAGNEQYF. For the CDR3, the DNA is TGTGCCTGGAATGCAGGGAACGAGCAGTACTTC.

CDR3 in amino acids: CASSRGRGNQPQHF. For the CDR3, the DNA is TGTGCCAGCAGTAGGGGAAGGGGCAATCAGCCCCAGCATTTT. The rearrangement uses TRBV2 and TRBJ1-5; possibly TRBD1 for D (5 bases). Germline CDR1 is SNHLY and CDR2 is FYNNEI. Trimming removed 5 bases at V and 2 bases at J, with 10 bases between. CDR3 length: 14 amino acids. The complete variable domain, with remaining parts taken from reference TRBV2 and TRBJ1-5, reads EPEVTQTPSHQVTQMGQEVILRCVPISNHLYFYWYRQILGQKVEFLVSFYNNEISEKSEIFDDQFSVERPDGSNFTLKIRSTKLEDSAMYFCASSRGRGNQPQHFGDGTRLSIL.

The chain carries TRBV11-1 and TRBJ1-1; 12 bases match TRBD1. V dropped 6 bases and J dropped 1; count of bases not matched to a gene: 6. This CDR3 contains 16 residues. CDR1 and CDR2 (germline): SGHAT, FQDESV (reference sequence). This CDR3 is CASSLGQGATNTEAFF. CDR3 nucleotide sequence: TGTGCCAGCAGTTTGGGACAGGGGGCCACGAACACTGAAGCTTTCTTT.

The chain combines TRBV27 with TRBJ2-1, with 8 nucleotides matching TRBD2. Germline values: CDR1 MNHEY, CDR2 SMNVEV (reference sequence). The V segment lost 1 base and the J segment 5 bases; nucleotides outside the gene matches: 7. The CDR3 spans 16 residues. The chain's CDR3 is CASSLLYGRADNEQFF. In nucleotides, the CDR3 is TGTGCCAGCAGTTTATTATACGGGAGGGCCGACAATGAGCAGTTCTTC.

The V gene is TRBV7-9, the J gene TRBJ2-3; D not certain. V was trimmed by 8 bases and J by 4 bases, leaving 13 bases between them. Per germline, CDR1 SEHNR and CDR2 FQNEAQ (reference sequence). The CDR3 runs to 13 residues. In nucleotides, the CDR3 is TGTGCCAGCGAGGACGCCGTGGCAGATACGCAGTATTTT. The encoded protein is CASEDAVADTQYF. Complete variable domain (other parts from reference TRBV7-9 and TRBJ2-3): DTGVSQNPRHKITKRGQNVTFRCDPISEHNRLYWYRQTLGQGPEFLTYFQNEAQLEKSRLLSDRFSAERPKGSFSTLEIQRTEQGDSAMYLCASEDAVADTQYFGPGTRLTVL.

The chain carries TRBV11-1 and TRBJ2-3; D is uncertain. Trimming removed 5 bases at V and 2 bases at J, with 8 bases between. The length of the CDR3 is 13 residues. The germline CDR1 and CDR2 sequences are SGHAT and FQDESV (reference sequence). The CDR3 reads CASSKDLTDTQYF. The CDR3, as DNA: TGTGCCAGCAGCAAGGACCTCACAGATACGCAGTATTTT.

The sample holds a few counts of this clone. This chain links TRBV4-2 with TRBJ1-5; perhaps TRBD1 as D (6 bases). The germline V gene has CDR1 LGHNA and CDR2 YNFKEQ. This CDR3 contains 15 residues. Trimming cost V 1 base and J 3 bases, with 10 bases left between them. DNA for the CDR3: TGTGCCAGCAGCCAAGTCCGGGACAACAATCAGCCCCAGCATTTT. Residues: CASSQVRDNNQPQHF.